A single sample is the source of the 13 T cell receptor beta chains below, sequenced in a study of shared clonotypes between healthy human individuals. TCRdb keeps only in-frame clones here, not all; method: immunoSEQ multiplex PCR. This table holds roughly 1 million clones, approximately 80% found once. The sequencing input was memory CD4+ T cells from PBMCs. Subset of the sample: CD45RA-negative fraction. These receptors were obtained from a man aged 18 to 30 in good health. Some clones in this sample may be carry-over from other donors' samples.

The chain recombines TRBV28 with TRBJ2-1, with 10 bases fitting TRBD2. J was trimmed by 8 bases and V by 6 bases; bases with no gene match: 7. There are 14 residues in the CDR3. Germline CDR1 MDHEN, CDR2 SYDVKM. Here the CDR3 reads CASRLAGGLDEQFF. The CDR3 nucleotides are TGTGCCAGCAGATTAGCGGGAGGTCTCGATGAGCAGTTCTTC.

As to this clone: Other DNA sequences from this sample encode an identical CDR3 as well. The gene calls are TRBV30 and TRBJ2-7, with D maybe TRBD2 (5 bases). V was shortened by 4 bases and J by 2 bases, with 9 bases between the two germline ends. Germline V CDR1 and CDR2: GTSNPN, SVGIG (reference sequence). CDR3 length equals 12 residues. CDR3 region: CAWTRGPYEQYF. CDR3 DNA: TGTGCCTGGACGCGAGGGCCCTACGAGCAGTACTTC. The full variable domain, in which reference TRBV30 and TRBJ2-7 provide the parts outside the CDR3, is SQTIHQWPATLVQPVGSPLSLECTVEGTSNPNLYWYRQAAGRGLQLLFYSVGIGQISSEVPQNLSASRPQDRQFILSSKKLLLSDSGFYLCAWTRGPYEQYFGPGTRLTVT.

The chain is built from TRBV18 and TRBJ2-1, with TRBD1 matching over 12 bases. This CDR3 spans 19 amino acids. The V gene end was trimmed by 3 bases and the J gene end by 0 bases; junction bases not matched to a gene: 9. Per germline, CDR1 KGHSH and CDR2 LQKENI. CDR3 amino acids: CASSPGTGGPPSSYNEQFF. The CDR3 DNA reads TGTGCCAGCTCACCCGGGACAGGGGGCCCCCCGAGCTCCTACAATGAGCAGTTCTTC.

This chain uses TRBV28 with TRBJ2-7; 8 nucleotides align to TRBD1. The V and J ends lost 6 bases and 5 bases, in that order; junction bases with no gene match: 12. The CDR3 is 15 amino acids. Germline V gene lookup returns CDR1 MDHEN and CDR2 SYDVKM. The CDR3 sequence is CASRGYGTGSHEQYF. Here the CDR3 DNA reads TGTGCCAGCAGAGGCTACGGGACAGGTAGTCACGAGCAGTACTTC.

The rearrangement links TRBV5-1 to TRBJ1-1; no firm D call. The CDR3 totals 16 residues. Germline V lookup: CDR1 SGHRS, CDR2 YFSETQ. V dropped 3 bases and J dropped 0 bases, with 15 bases sitting between them. The CDR3 nucleotides are TGCGCCAGCAGCTCCATCGGCCCTAGGATGAACACTGAAGCTTTCTTT. It codes for CASSSIGPRMNTEAFF.

This clone was counted at least ten times. The rearrangement links TRBV7-8 to TRBJ1-5; D is unresolved. Trimming took off 0 bases at V and 7 bases at J, with 19 bases between the two ends. This CDR3 spans 17 amino acids. CDR1 is SGHVS and CDR2 is FQNEAQ in the germline V gene. CDR3 sequence (DNA): TGTGCCAGCAGCTTAGCGGGCCGGGCCCTAGGGCGACAGCCCCAGCATTTT. It translates to CASSLAGRALGRQPQHF.

This chain uses TRBV15 with TRBJ2-7; possible D gene TRBD1, 8 bases. V gave up 4 bases and J gave up 6 bases, with 19 bases separating them. CDR3 length: 15 residues. Germline assignment: CDR1 LNHNV and CDR2 YYDKDF (reference sequence). Here the CDR3 reads CATSKGGDRSREQYF. As DNA, the CDR3 is TGTGCCACCAGCAAGGGGGGGGACAGGAGCCGCGAGCAGTACTTC. Based on the CDR3 plus reference TRBV15 and TRBJ2-7, the full variable domain is DAMVIQNPRYQVTQFGKPVTLSCSQTLNHNVMYWYQQKSSQAPKLLFHYYDKDFNNEADTPDNFQSRRPNTSFCFLDIRSPGLGDTAMYLCATSKGGDRSREQYFGPGTRLTVT.

This chain links TRBV29-1 with TRBJ2-5, with 9 bases lining up with TRBD1. Trimming took 7 bases from V and 7 from J; bases not matched to a gene: 7. The CDR3 runs to 12 residues. Germline V gives CDR1 SQVTM, CDR2 ANQGSEA. The chain's CDR3 is CSAATGGGTQYF. In DNA, the CDR3 is TGCAGCGCAGCAACAGGGGGCGGGACCCAGTACTTC.

The chain employs TRBV5-5 and TRBJ1-3; D not certain. The CDR3 length is 13 residues. Germline values: CDR1 SGHKS, CDR2 YYEKEE (reference sequence). Between the trimmed V and J ends, which lost 6 bases and 3 bases, there was a span of 10 bases. CDR3 sequence: CASTGLGGNTIYF. DNA for the CDR3: TGTGCCAGCACGGGGTTGGGTGGAAACACCATATATTTT.

This clone was seen just once. This chain connects TRBV18 to TRBJ1-4, with D possibly matching TRBD1 (5 bases). Trimming removed 3 bases at V and 6 bases at J, with 11 bases between. This CDR3 has 14 residues. Germline V gives CDR1 KGHSH, CDR2 LQKENI. CDR3 sequence reads: CASSPASGDEKLFF. CDR3 in DNA: TGTGCCAGCTCACCGGCGTCGGGGGATGAAAAACTGTTTTTT.

The chain combines TRBV11-2 with TRBJ2-7; TRBD1 matches at 8 bases. The V gene's germline CDR1 is SGHAT and CDR2 FQNNGV. The V and J ends lost 5 bases and 6 bases, in that order; junction bases with no gene match: 3. The CDR3 contains 12 residues. DNA for the CDR3: TGTGCCAGCAGCCCAGGGGGCGGCGAGCAGTACTTC. This sequence encodes CASSPGGGEQYF.

This chain links TRBV11-3 with TRBJ2-1; D possibly corresponds to TRBD2 (6 bases). CDR1 SGHNT and CDR2 YENEEA come from the germline V gene. V lost 6 bases and J 5 bases, leaving 17 bases between the germline ends. The CDR3 loop spans 15 amino acids. The CDR3 sequence: CASSLAPRRDNEQFF. The CDR3 nucleotides read TGTGCCAGCAGTCTAGCGCCCAGGCGCGACAATGAGCAGTTCTTC.

The gene calls are TRBV7-9 and TRBJ2-5; 10 bases map to TRBD2. The CDR3 runs to 15 residues. V was pared by 5 bases and J by 2 bases, with 5 bases of the junction left unmatched. Germline V gene sequence: CDR1 SEHNR, CDR2 FQNEAQ (reference sequence). CDR3 loop: CASSLGLARQETQYF. The CDR3, as DNA: TGTGCCAGCAGCCTGGGACTAGCGAGGCAAGAGACCCAGTACTTC.